This entry lists 11 T cell receptor beta chains sequenced from one sample in a study of molecular identifiers for immune sequencing clone quantification (dated by TCRdb to the late 2010s). Library prep was done by PCR. TCRdb names NextSeq 500 as the instrument used. The public reads were reanalyzed by TCRdb: fastp trimming at Q25, MiXCR alignment, in-frame beta chains only. Every entry covers one CDR3 protein and lists the most common genes and DNA from its rows. This sample comprises 100,000 or so distinct CDR3 sequences, 35% to 40% of them detected only once. The ten largest make up under 5.5% of the sample. The specimen sequenced was naive CD8+ T cells from blood, with Jurkat cell RNA spiked in. The sample's cell subset or site label, decoded: FACS-sorted CD8+CD4-CCR7+CD45RA+ naive T cells. The source is a human donor in good health. Some libraries in this study had Jurkat cell RNA spiked in.

The count of this clonotype is one. The junction does not match germline at one end; this may be a read error. The rearrangement joins TRBV11-2 to TRBJ2-7; D perhaps matches TRBD2 (6 bases). Germline assignment: CDR1 SGHAT and CDR2 FQNNGV. The CDR3 totals 17 residues. The CDR3 spells CASSIDEEGDLWLEQYF. The DNA for the CDR3 is TGTGCCAGCAGCATAGATGAGGAGGGCGACCTTTGGTTAGAGCAGTACTTC.

V usage is TRBV6-6 and J usage is TRBJ2-3; 7 nucleotides align to TRBD2. Per germline, CDR1 MNHNY and CDR2 SVGAGI (reference sequence). CDR3 length: 14 amino acids. The V gene end was trimmed by 4 bases and the J gene end by 5 bases; junction bases not matched to a gene: 6. Written as DNA, the CDR3 is TGTGCCAGCAGTTCGGCGGGAGAGATAGATACGCAGTATTTT. Encoded protein: CASSSAGEIDTQYF.

This clonotype showed up many times. The genes are TRBV7-9 and TRBJ2-7; 8 bases are a match to TRBD1. V was clipped by 0 bases and J by 4 bases; unmatched bases: 8. Per the germline V gene, CDR1 is SEHNR and CDR2 is FQNEAQ (reference sequence). The CDR3 is made up of 16 amino acids. CDR3 region: CASSLAGTGSVYEQYF. Written as DNA, the CDR3 is TGTGCCAGCAGCTTAGCGGGGACAGGTTCCGTGTACGAGCAGTACTTC.

With respect to this clonotype: Just one base apart from a much larger clone, this may be a read error. J is TRBJ2-1 and V is TRBV4-2; tentatively, D is TRBD1 or TRBD2 (5 bases each). The germline V gene encodes CDR1 LGHNA and CDR2 YNFKEQ. This CDR3 has 15 amino acids. CDR3 loop: CASSHEGPDYYEQFF. In DNA form, the CDR3 reads TGTGCCAGCAGCCATGAGGGGCCAGACTACTATGAGCAGTTCTTC.

A remark on this clonotype: A much larger clone sits a single nucleotide away, making a read error possible. Because it lacks the conserved phenylalanine or tryptophan at the end, this CDR3 is likely a read error. DNA of the CDR3: TGCAGCGTTGGTAGCCACACTGAAGCTTTCCTT. Its translation is CSVGSHTEAFL. The gene calls are TRBV29-1 and TRBJ1-1; D uncertain. V was pared by 4 bases and J by 3 bases, with 6 bases between. The CDR3 spans 11 residues. CDR1 is SQVTM, CDR2 ANQGSEA, per germline.

This clonotype was detected ten times or more. The chain carries TRBV10-3 and TRBJ2-3, with D hard to call. CDR1 ENHRY and CDR2 SYGVKD come from the germline V gene. The CDR3 length is 13 residues. Trimming cost V 1 base and J 5 bases, with 7 bases left between them. The CDR3 DNA sequence: TGTGCCATCAGTGAGTACAAGGGAGATACGCAGTATTTT. Translating gives CAISEYKGDTQYF.

This clonotype was counted a few times. The gene calls are TRBV27 and TRBJ2-7; 11 bases agree with TRBD1. The V and J ends lost 3 bases and 7 bases, in that order; junction bases with no gene match: 5. This CDR3 contains 14 residues. From germline, CDR1 is MNHEY and CDR2 SMNVEV (reference sequence). CDR3: CASSLGTGGGEQYF. In nucleotides, the CDR3 is TGTGCCAGCAGTTTGGGGACAGGGGGAGGGGAGCAGTACTTC.

The J gene is TRBJ2-3, the V gene TRBV27; 9 bases align to TRBD2. CDR3 length: 13 amino acids. Per germline, CDR1 MNHEY and CDR2 SMNVEV (reference sequence). V was clipped by 11 bases and J by 8 bases; unmatched bases: 11. The CDR3 loop reads CAGGPYSGSTQYF. CDR3 bases: TGTGCCGGCGGTCCCTATAGCGGGAGTACGCAGTATTTT.

In the case of this clonotype: Given a much more abundant clone one base away, this may be a read error. The chain couples TRBV9 to TRBJ2-2; 14 bases match TRBD2. This CDR3 is 17 amino acids long. The V segment lost 3 bases and the J segment 5 bases; nucleotides outside the gene matches: 6. Germline V lookup: CDR1 SGDLS, CDR2 YYNGEE. The CDR3 loop is CASSEGLAGEWTGELFF. In nucleotides, the CDR3 is TGTGCCAGCAGCGAGGGACTAGCGGGAGAATGGACCGGGGAGCTGTTTTTT.

This clonotype was seen a few times. V is TRBV18 and J is TRBJ2-7; the match to TRBD1 covers 8 bases. The CDR3 totals 15 residues. CDR1 KGHSH and CDR2 LQKENI come from the germline V gene. The V and J ends lost 3 bases and 2 bases, in that order; junction bases with no gene match: 6. The CDR3 sequence is CASSPERDRTYEQYF. The CDR3 nucleotides read TGTGCCAGCTCACCCGAACGGGACAGGACCTACGAGCAGTACTTC.

Concerning this clonotype itself: This may arise from a read error, as a much more abundant clone is one base away. V is TRBV7-2 and J is TRBJ2-1, with D perhaps being TRBD1 or TRBD2 (5 bases each). CDR1 and CDR2 from the germline V gene are SGHTA and FQGNSA. CDR3 size: 11 residues. DNA of the CDR3: TGTGCCAGCGGCTTAGGGACGGAGGAATTCTTC. Amino acids: CASGLGTEEFF.